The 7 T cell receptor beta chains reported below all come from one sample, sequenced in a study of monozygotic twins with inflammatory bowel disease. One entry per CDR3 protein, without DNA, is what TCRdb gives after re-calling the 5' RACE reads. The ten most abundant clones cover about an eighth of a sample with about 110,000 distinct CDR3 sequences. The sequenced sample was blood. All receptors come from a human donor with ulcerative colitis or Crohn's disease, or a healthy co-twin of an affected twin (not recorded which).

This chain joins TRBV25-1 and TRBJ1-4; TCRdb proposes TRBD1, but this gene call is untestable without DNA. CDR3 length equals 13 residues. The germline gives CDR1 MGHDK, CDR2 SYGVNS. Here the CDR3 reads CASRGADNEKLFF.

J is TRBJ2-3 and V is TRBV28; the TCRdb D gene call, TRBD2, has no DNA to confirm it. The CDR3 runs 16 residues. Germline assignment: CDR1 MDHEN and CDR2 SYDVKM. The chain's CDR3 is CASSPNRAGGTDTQYF.

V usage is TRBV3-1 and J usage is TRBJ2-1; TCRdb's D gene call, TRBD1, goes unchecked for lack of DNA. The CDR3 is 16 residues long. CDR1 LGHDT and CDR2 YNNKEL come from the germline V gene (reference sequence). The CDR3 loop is CASSLPGQGAYNEQFF.

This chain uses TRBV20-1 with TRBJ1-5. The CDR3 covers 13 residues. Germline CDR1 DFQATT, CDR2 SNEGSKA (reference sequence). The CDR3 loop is CSAMEGGNQPQHF.

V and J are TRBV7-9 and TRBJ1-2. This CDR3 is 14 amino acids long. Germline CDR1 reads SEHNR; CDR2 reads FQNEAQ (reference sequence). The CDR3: CASSSQDKHLFYTF.

The CDR3 sequence: CATSRGGDTIYEQYF. This rearrangement joins TRBV15 to TRBJ2-7; TCRdb names TRBD1, which stays unverified in the absence of DNA. The CDR3 has 15 amino acids. Germline V gene sequence: CDR1 LNHNV, CDR2 YYDKDF (reference sequence).

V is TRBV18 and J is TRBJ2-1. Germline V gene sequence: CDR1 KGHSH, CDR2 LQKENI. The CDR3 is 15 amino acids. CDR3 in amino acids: CASSPPGSPYNEQFF.